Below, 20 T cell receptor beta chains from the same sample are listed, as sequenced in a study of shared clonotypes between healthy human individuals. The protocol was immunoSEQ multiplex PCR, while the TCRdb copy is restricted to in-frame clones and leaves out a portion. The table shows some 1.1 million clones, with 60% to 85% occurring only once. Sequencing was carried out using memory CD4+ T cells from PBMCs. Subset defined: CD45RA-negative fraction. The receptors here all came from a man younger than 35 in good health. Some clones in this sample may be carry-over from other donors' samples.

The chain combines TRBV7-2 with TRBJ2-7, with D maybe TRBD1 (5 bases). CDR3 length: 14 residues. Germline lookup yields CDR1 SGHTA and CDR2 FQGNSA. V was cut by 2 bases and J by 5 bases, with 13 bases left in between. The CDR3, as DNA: TGTGCCAGCAGCTTATTGGGGCAGGGCCACGAGCAGTACTTC. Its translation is CASSLLGQGHEQYF. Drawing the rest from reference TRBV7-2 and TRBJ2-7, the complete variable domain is GAGVSQSPSNKVTEKGKDVELRCDPISGHTALYWYRQSLGQGLEFLIYFQGNSAPDKSGLPSDRFSAERTGGSVSTLTIQRTQQEDSAVYLCASSLLGQGHEQYFGPGTRLTVT.

The CDR3 DNA is TGTGCCAGCAGACTCCGCCGGATAGGGAGGCACACAGATACGCAGTATTTT. Its translation is CASRLRRIGRHTDTQYF. This chain joins TRBV27 and TRBJ2-3; D may be TRBD2 (6 bases). The CDR3 runs 17 residues. The germline V and J ends were trimmed by 6 bases and 2 bases, with 21 bases remaining between them. CDR1 and CDR2 (germline): MNHEY, SMNVEV (reference sequence).

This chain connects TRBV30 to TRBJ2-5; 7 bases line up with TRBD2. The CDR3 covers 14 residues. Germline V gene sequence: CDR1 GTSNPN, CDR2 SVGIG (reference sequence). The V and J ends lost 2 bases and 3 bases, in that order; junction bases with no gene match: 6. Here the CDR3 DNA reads TGTGCCTGGAGTCGCGCTAGCGGCGAAGAGACCCAGTACTTC. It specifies CAWSRASGEETQYF. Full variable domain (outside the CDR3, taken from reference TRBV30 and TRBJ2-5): SQTIHQWPATLVQPVGSPLSLECTVEGTSNPNLYWYRQAAGRGLQLLFYSVGIGQISSEVPQNLSASRPQDRQFILSSKKLLLSDSGFYLCAWSRASGEETQYFGPGTRLLVL.

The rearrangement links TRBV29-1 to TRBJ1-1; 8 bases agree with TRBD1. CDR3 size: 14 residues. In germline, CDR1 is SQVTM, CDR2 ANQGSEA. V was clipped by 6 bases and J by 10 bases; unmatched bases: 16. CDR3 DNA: TGCAGCGTAGGCGATACAGGGGGTGGTGTTGCAGCTTTCTTT. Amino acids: CSVGDTGGGVAAFF.

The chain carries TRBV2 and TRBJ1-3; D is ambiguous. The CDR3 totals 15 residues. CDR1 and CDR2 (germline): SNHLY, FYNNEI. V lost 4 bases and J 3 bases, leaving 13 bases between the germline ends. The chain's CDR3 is CASSGPGVYGNTIYF. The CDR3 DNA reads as TGTGCCAGCAGTGGTCCCGGTGTCTATGGAAACACCATATATTTT.

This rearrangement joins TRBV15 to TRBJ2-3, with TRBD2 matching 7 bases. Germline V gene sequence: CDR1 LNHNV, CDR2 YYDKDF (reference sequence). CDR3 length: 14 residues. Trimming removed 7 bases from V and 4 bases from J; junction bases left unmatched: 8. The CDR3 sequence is CATTKGGSADTQYF. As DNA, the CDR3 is TGTGCCACCACCAAGGGCGGGAGCGCAGATACGCAGTATTTT. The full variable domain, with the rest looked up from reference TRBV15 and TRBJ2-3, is DAMVIQNPRYQVTQFGKPVTLSCSQTLNHNVMYWYQQKSSQAPKLLFHYYDKDFNNEADTPDNFQSRRPNTSFCFLDIRSPGLGDTAMYLCATTKGGSADTQYFGPGTRLTVL.

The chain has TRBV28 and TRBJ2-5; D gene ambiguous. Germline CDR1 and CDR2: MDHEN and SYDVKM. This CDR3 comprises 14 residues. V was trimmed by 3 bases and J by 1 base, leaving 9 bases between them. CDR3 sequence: CASSFLESQETQYF. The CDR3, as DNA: TGTGCCAGCAGTTTTCTGGAGAGCCAAGAGACCCAGTACTTC.

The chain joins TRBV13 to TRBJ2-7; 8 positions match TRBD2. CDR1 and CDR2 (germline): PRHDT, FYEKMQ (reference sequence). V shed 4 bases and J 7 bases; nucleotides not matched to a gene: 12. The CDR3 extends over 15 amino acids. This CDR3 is CASSYKAGDSLEQYF. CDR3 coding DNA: TGTGCCAGCAGCTATAAAGCGGGAGATTCCCTAGAGCAGTACTTC. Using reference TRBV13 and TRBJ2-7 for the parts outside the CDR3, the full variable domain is AAGVIQSPRHLIKEKRETATLKCYPIPRHDTVYWYQQGPGQDPQFLISFYEKMQSDKGSIPDRFSAQQFSDYHSELNMSSLELGDSALYFCASSYKAGDSLEQYFGPGTRLTVT.

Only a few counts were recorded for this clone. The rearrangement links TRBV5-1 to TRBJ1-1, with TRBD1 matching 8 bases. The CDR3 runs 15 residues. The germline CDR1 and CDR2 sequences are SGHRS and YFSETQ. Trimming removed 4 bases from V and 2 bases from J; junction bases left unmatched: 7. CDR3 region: CASSGAGGPNTEAFF. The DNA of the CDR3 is TGCGCCAGCAGCGGAGCAGGGGGCCCTAACACTGAAGCTTTCTTT.

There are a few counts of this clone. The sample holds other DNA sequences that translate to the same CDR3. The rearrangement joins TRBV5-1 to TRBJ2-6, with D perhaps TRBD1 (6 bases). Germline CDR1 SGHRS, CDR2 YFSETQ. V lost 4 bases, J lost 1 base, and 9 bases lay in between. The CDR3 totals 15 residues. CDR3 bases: TGCGCCAGCAGCCAAGGGGGTTCTGGGGCCAACGTCCTGACTTTC. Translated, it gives CASSQGGSGANVLTF.

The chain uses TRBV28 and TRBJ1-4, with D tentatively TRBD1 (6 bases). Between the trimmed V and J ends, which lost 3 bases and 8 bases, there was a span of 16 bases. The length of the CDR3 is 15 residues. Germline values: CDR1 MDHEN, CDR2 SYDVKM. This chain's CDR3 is CASSFLEGGSEKLFF. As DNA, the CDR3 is TGTGCCAGCAGTTTCCTCGAGGGGGGGTCCGAAAAACTGTTTTTT.

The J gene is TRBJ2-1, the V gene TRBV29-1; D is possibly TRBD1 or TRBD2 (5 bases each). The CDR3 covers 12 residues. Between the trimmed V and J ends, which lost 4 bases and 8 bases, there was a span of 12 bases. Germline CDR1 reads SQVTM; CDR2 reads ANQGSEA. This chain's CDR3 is CSVVPGPDEQFF. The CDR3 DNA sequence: TGCAGCGTTGTCCCGGGGCCGGATGAGCAGTTCTTC.

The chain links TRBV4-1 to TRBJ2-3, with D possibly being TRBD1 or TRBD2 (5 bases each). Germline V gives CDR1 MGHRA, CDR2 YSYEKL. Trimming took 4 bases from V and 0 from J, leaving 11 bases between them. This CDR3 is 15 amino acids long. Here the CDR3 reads CASSLSWDSTDTQYF. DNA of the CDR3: TGCGCCAGCAGCCTTAGCTGGGACAGCACAGATACGCAGTATTTT.

In DNA form, the CDR3 reads TGTGCCAGCAGCTTACGGGCCGCAGGCTACGAGCAGTACTTC. Translating it yields CASSLRAAGYEQYF. The chain is built from TRBV7-2 and TRBJ2-7; no definite D call. Germline loops: CDR1 SGHTA, CDR2 FQGNSA. V gave up 2 bases and J gave up 3 bases, with 11 bases separating them. This CDR3 is built from 14 residues.

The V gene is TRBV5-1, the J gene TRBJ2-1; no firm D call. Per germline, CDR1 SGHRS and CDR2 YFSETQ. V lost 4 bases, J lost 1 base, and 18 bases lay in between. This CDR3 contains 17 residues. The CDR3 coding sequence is TGCGCCAGCAGCCCCTGGGGTACTCCTAGTTCCTACAATGAGCAGTTCTTC. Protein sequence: CASSPWGTPSSYNEQFF. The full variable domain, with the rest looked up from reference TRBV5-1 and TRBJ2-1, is KAGVTQTPRYLIKTRGQQVTLSCSPISGHRSVSWYQQTPGQGLQFLFEYFSETQRNKGNFPGRFSGRQFSNSRSEMNVSTLELGDSALYLCASSPWGTPSSYNEQFFGPGTRLTVL.

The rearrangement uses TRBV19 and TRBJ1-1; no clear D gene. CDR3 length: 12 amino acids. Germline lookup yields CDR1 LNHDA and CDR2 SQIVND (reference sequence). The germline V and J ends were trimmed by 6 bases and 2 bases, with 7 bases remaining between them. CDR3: CASRTINTEAFF. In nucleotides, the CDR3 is TGTGCCAGTAGAACTATTAACACTGAAGCTTTCTTT. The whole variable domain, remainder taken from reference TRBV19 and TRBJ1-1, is DGGITQSPKYLFRKEGQNVTLSCEQNLNHDAMYWYRQDPGQGLRLIYYSQIVNDFQKGDIAEGYSVSREKKESFPLTVTSAQKNPTAFYLCASRTINTEAFFGQGTRLTVV.

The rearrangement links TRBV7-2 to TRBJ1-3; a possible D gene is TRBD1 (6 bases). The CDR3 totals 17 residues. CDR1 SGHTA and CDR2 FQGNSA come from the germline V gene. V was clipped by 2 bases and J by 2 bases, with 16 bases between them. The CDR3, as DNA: TGTGCCAGCAGCTTAAGCTGGGGGGGCAGTACTGGAAACACCATATATTTT. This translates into CASSLSWGGSTGNTIYF.

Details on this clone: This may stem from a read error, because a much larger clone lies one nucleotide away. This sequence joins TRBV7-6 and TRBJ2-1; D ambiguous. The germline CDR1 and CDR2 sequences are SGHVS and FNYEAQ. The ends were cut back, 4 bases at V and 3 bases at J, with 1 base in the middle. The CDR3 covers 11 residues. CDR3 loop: CASSYYNEQFF. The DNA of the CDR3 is TGTGCCAGCAGCTACTACAATGAGCAGTTCTTC.

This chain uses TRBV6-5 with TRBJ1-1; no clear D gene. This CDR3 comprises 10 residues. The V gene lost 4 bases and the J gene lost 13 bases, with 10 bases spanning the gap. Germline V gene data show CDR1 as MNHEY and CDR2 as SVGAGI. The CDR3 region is CASSSNLGFF. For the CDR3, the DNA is TGTGCCAGCAGTTCCAATTTAGGTTTCTTT.

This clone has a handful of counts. CDR3 bases: TGTGCCAGCAGTTACTCGAAGGGGCGCCTTGATGGCTACACCTTC. Amino acids: CASSYSKGRLDGYTF. This chain connects TRBV6-6 to TRBJ1-2, with D possibly TRBD1 on 5 matching bases. The CDR3 runs 15 residues. The germline V gene encodes CDR1 MNHNY and CDR2 SVGAGI (reference sequence). Trimming cost V 0 bases and J 6 bases, with 14 bases left between them.